One sample yielded the 4 T cell receptor beta chains listed below, sequenced in a study of T cells after yellow fever vaccination. TCRdb re-called the 5' RACE reads with MiXCR, one entry per CDR3 protein. Of 450,000 to 650,000 distinct CDR3 sequences listed, just over 20% are singletons. The source was PBMCs, collected more than 20 days after the first yellow fever vaccination. Receptors originate from a man between 18 and 35 years old who received the YFV17D yellow fever vaccine.

This clonotype has a count of ten or more. V is TRBV5-1 and J is TRBJ1-1; the match to TRBD1 covers 7 bases. The V gene's germline CDR1 is SGHRS and CDR2 YFSETQ. CDR3 length: 16 amino acids. CDR3 loop: CPATSGTEEPNTEAFF. In DNA form, the CDR3 reads TGCCCCGCTACAAGCGGGACAGAAGAACCAAACACTGAAGCTTTCTTT.

This clonotype has a handful of counts. The rearrangement uses TRBV6-2 or TRBV6-3 and TRBJ1-5, with unresolved D. Germline V gene sequence: CDR1 MNHEY, CDR2 SVGEGT. Trimming pared 7 bases from V and 4 bases from J, leaving 11 bases between. This CDR3 region has 13 residues. CDR3 sequence (DNA): TGTGCCAGCACTCCAGGTAGAAATCAGCCCCAGCATTTT. Its translation is CASTPGRNQPQHF.

This clonotype has ten or more counts. The V call is TRBV6-1, the J call TRBJ2-3; D is unclear. This CDR3 is 14 amino acids long. V lost 6 bases and J 4 bases, leaving 14 bases between the germline ends. The germline V gene has CDR1 MNHNS and CDR2 SASEGT. CDR3 in amino acids: CASSPGRVADTQYF. CDR3 bases: TGTGCCAGCAGCCCTGGACGGGTCGCAGATACGCAGTATTTT.

The V and J genes are TRBV4-1 and TRBJ1-2; the D is unclear. Germline lookup yields CDR1 MGHRA and CDR2 YSYEKL. The CDR3 contains 15 residues. V lost 1 base, J lost 0 bases, and 9 bases lay in between. The CDR3 loop is CASSQAEVANYGYTF. CDR3 in DNA: TGCGCCAGCAGCCAAGCGGAAGTAGCTAACTATGGCTACACCTTC.